Shown below are 8 T cell receptor beta chains from a single sample sequenced in a study of T cells after yellow fever vaccination. TCRdb called the 5' RACE reads again in MiXCR, with one record for every CDR3 protein. This sample has some 320,000 distinct CDR3 sequences, with 8.7% found just once. The sequenced sample was PBMCs, obtained on the day of the first yellow fever vaccination. These receptors all come from a young man who received the YFV17D yellow fever vaccine.

This clonotype was observed many times. J is TRBJ1-4 and V is TRBV20-1; unclear D gene. The CDR3 has 13 residues. Per the germline V gene, CDR1 is DFQATT and CDR2 is SNEGSKA (reference sequence). V was cut by 1 base and J by 5 bases, with 8 bases left in between. The CDR3 here is CSARGGPNEKLFF. The CDR3 DNA sequence: TGCAGTGCTAGAGGCGGGCCAAATGAAAAACTGTTTTTT.

At least ten counts were recorded for this clonotype. J is TRBJ2-5 and V is TRBV12-3 or TRBV12-4; the D is unclear. The ends were cut back, 8 bases at V and 3 bases at J, with 10 bases in the middle. The CDR3 totals 12 residues. CDR3 in amino acids: CASRLNKETQYF. Here the CDR3 DNA reads TGTGCCAGCCGGCTTAACAAAGAGACCCAGTACTTC.

The V gene is TRBV4-1, the J gene TRBJ1-5; D unresolved. The CDR3 has 17 amino acids. CDR1 and CDR2 (germline): MGHRA, YSYEKL. The V end lost 2 bases, the J end lost 0 bases, and 14 bases lay between the germline ends. The CDR3 loop is CASSQTDPRYSNQPQHF. The CDR3 DNA follows: TGCGCCAGCAGCCAAACGGACCCGCGTTATAGCAATCAGCCCCAGCATTTT.

The rearrangement uses TRBV18 and TRBJ2-2; D is uncertain. Germline values: CDR1 KGHSH, CDR2 LQKENI. Trimming stripped 0 bases from V and 6 bases from J, with 11 bases between. The CDR3 runs 15 residues. This CDR3 reads CASSPPASFSGELFF. Written as DNA, the CDR3 is TGTGCCAGCTCACCACCAGCAAGCTTTTCCGGGGAGCTGTTTTTT. Using reference TRBV18 and TRBJ2-2 for the parts outside the CDR3, the full variable domain is NAGVMQNPRHLVRRRGQEARLRCSPMKGHSHVYWYRQLPEEGLKFMVYLQKENIIDESGMPKERFSAEFPKEGPSILRIQQVVRGDSAAYFCASSPPASFSGELFFGEGSRLTVL.

The V gene is TRBV12-3 or TRBV12-4, the J gene TRBJ2-5, with 7 bases that match TRBD2. The CDR3 covers 15 residues. V trimming: 4 bases; J trimming: 4 bases; junction bases outside the gene matches: 9. This CDR3 reads CASSSLARRRETQYF. The CDR3 DNA reads as TGTGCCAGCAGTTCACTAGCGAGGCGGCGAGAGACCCAGTACTTC.

The chain employs TRBV5-1 and TRBJ2-2; 8 positions agree with TRBD1. With V trimmed by 3 bases and J by 4 bases, 5 bases remained unmatched. The CDR3 sequence is 15 residues long. Per the germline V gene, CDR1 is SGHRS and CDR2 is YFSETQ. CDR3 loop: CASSWRTGTTGELFF. CDR3 bases: TGCGCCAGCAGCTGGCGGACAGGGACCACCGGGGAGCTGTTTTTT.

A few counts support this clonotype. The V and J genes are TRBV10-3 and TRBJ1-5; no firm D call. Trimming left V 6 bases short and J 1 base short, with 7 bases between. Germline lookup yields CDR1 ENHRY and CDR2 SYGVKD. The CDR3 runs 13 residues. In nucleotides, the CDR3 is TGTGCCATCAGAGCCCAGAGCAATCAGCCCCAGCATTTT. Translation gives CAIRAQSNQPQHF.

This clonotype was seen repeatedly, ten times or more. This chain connects TRBV15 to TRBJ1-5; no firm D call. Trimming cost V 4 bases and J 4 bases, with 14 bases left between them. CDR3 length: 15 residues. The germline gives CDR1 LNHNV, CDR2 YYDKDF (reference sequence). CDR3 DNA: TGTGCCACCAGCACCTTAGATGGGATAAATCAGCCCCAGCATTTT. Its translation: CATSTLDGINQPQHF. Combining the CDR3 with reference TRBV15 and TRBJ1-5 gives the whole variable domain DAMVIQNPRYQVTQFGKPVTLSCSQTLNHNVMYWYQQKSSQAPKLLFHYYDKDFNNEADTPDNFQSRRPNTSFCFLDIRSPGLGDTAMYLCATSTLDGINQPQHFGDGTRLSIL.